Listed below are T cell receptor beta chains from one sample, sequenced in a study of T cell changes during pregnancy in multiple sclerosis. The assay was immunoSEQ multiplex PCR, and TCRdb's table has in-frame clones only and misses some. The sample carries nearly 110,000 clones, under 95% recorded once. The source material was peripheral blood, sampled after pregnancy. These receptors came from a female donor with multiple sclerosis, enrolled in a pregnancy study. CDR3s include the opening cysteine and the closing phenylalanine or tryptophan. A D gene is named only where the DNA matches it firmly. Not every row has a clone size; where given, it reads once, few, many or a size class.

j_call v_call d_call clone_size cdr3_nt cdr3_aa
TRBJ2-1 TRBV5-4 - - TGTGCCAGCAGCTTGGCGAGCTCCTACAATGAGCAGTTCTTC CASSLASSYNEQFF
TRBJ1-3 TRBV7-2 - - TGTGCCAGCACTCAAGTCGGGGTCTCTGGAAACACCATATATTTT CASTQVGVSGNTIYF
TRBJ2-3 TRBV5-1 - - TGCGCCAGCAGCTGGGGTGGAGGGGACACAGATACGCAGTATTTT CASSWGGGDTDTQYF
TRBJ1-6 TRBV30 TRBD1 - TGTGCCTGGAGTGAAGGCAGGGGGCTCTCACCCCTCCACTTT CAWSEGRGLSPLHF
TRBJ2-5 TRBV2 - - TGTGCCAGCGGAGACTTAACTCAAGAGACCCAGTACTTC CASGDLTQETQYF
TRBJ2-5 TRBV7-2 TRBD2 - TGTGCCAGCAGCTTAGTAGCGGGGGGCCAAGAGACCCAGTACTTC CASSLVAGGQETQYF
TRBJ2-3 TRBV4-2 TRBD2 - TGTGCCAGCAGCCTGACTAGCGGGGGGGGTGCAGATACGCAGTATTTT CASSLTSGGGADTQYF
TRBJ2-5 TRBV30 - - TGTGCCTGGAGTGTACTAGACGGCCCAGAGACCCAGTACTTC CAWSVLDGPETQYF
TRBJ1-1 TRBV5-1 TRBD1 - TGCGCCAGCAGCTTGGAATCAGGGGGCACTGAAGCTTTCTTT CASSLESGGTEAFF
TRBJ1-2 TRBV6-1 - - TGTGCCAGCAGTAGGTCAGGGGAGCGAATCACCTTC CASSRSGERITF
TRBJ2-7 TRBV4-2 - - TGTGCCAGCAGCCAAGTGGATCGGGAGCTCTACTTC CASSQVDRELYF
TRBJ2-7 TRBV10-3 - - TGTGCCATCAAGGCTAGCGAGAGCTACGAGCAGTACTTC CAIKASESYEQYF
TRBJ1-2 TRBV6-1 - few TGTGCCAGCGGGAACAGGGTATCCTATGGCTACACCTTC CASGNRVSYGYTF
TRBJ1-1 TRBV16 - few TGTGCCAGCAGCCCTCTTCAGGGTGGAACTGAAGCTTTCTTT CASSPLQGGTEAFF
TRBJ1-1 TRBV27 - - TGTGCCAGCAGTTCCAGTATCGGGAGAAACACTGAAGCTTTCTTT CASSSSIGRNTEAFF
TRBJ2-5 TRBV19 TRBD1 - TGTGCCAGTAGTATTATGGGACAGGGTCAAGAGACCCAGTACTTC CASSIMGQGQETQYF
TRBJ2-3 TRBV7-9 - once TGTGCCAGCACCTCATACGGACTTAGCACAGATACGCAGTATTTT CASTSYGLSTDTQYF
TRBJ2-1 TRBV30 TRBD1 - TGTGCCTGGGGGGGAGGGACAGGGGTCTACAATGAGCAGTTCTTC CAWGGGTGVYNEQFF
TRBJ1-1 TRBV7-8 - few TGTGCCAGCAGCTTAGGCTATACCGGGAACACTGAAGCTTTCTTT CASSLGYTGNTEAFF
TRBJ1-1 TRBV5-1 - - TGCGCCAGCAACCTAGACAGGACTCGGGCTTTCTTT CASNLDRTRAFF
TRBJ1-2 TRBV4-2 - - TGTGCCAGCAGCCAAGAAGGGGGGGGGCATGGTGGCTACACCTTC CASSQEGGGHGGYTF
TRBJ1-1 TRBV30 - - TGTGCCTGGAGTAACAGGGTGGACACTGAAGCTTTCTTT CAWSNRVDTEAFF
TRBJ2-2 TRBV6-4 - - TGTGCCAGCAGTGACTCGGGGGGCACCGGGGAGCTGTTTTTT CASSDSGGTGELFF
TRBJ1-5 TRBV5-6 - few TGTGCCAGCAGCTTGGGGGCGGCGGGACGGCCCCAGCATTTT CASSLGAAGRPQHF
TRBJ2-7 TRBV10-3 - - TGTGCCATCAGTGCAGGGCGCAACGAGCAGTACTTC CAISAGRNEQYF
TRBJ2-3 TRBV10-2 TRBD2 - TGCGCCAGCAGTGAGCTAGCGGGGCAGACAGATACGCAGTATTTT CASSELAGQTDTQYF
TRBJ1-1 TRBV6-1 - - TGTGCCAGCAGGCCGACAGGCTTGCCTGAAGCTTTCTTT CASRPTGLPEAFF
TRBJ2-2 TRBV28 TRBD2 - TGTGCCAGCACCCTAGTCGGGACTAGCGGTACTACCGGGGAGCTGTTTTTT CASTLVGTSGTTGELFF
TRBJ2-7 TRBV7-8 - - TGTGCCAGCAGCGTTAATGAGATCTACGAGCAGTACTTC CASSVNEIYEQYF
TRBJ2-3 TRBV5-5 TRBD2 - TGTGCCAGCAGCTTGACTAGCGCTAGCACAGATACGCAGTATTTT CASSLTSASTDTQYF
TRBJ1-5 TRBV19 - - TGTGCCAGTAGTCCTCGTAGGGGCATTAGCAATCAGCCCCAGCATTTT CASSPRRGISNQPQHF
TRBJ1-5 TRBV25-1 - once TGTGCCAGCAGGGGCCCTTTAAGCAATCAGCCCCAGCATTTT CASRGPLSNQPQHF
TRBJ2-2 TRBV5-6 - - TGTGCCAGCAGCTTGGTTGGCAGCGGGGAGCTGTTTTTT CASSLVGSGELFF
TRBJ2-3 TRBV5-1 - - TGCGCCAGCAGCTTGGAACGTCTGGGCGCAGATACGCAGTATTTT CASSLERLGADTQYF
TRBJ2-3 TRBV6-5 - - TGTGCCAGCAGTACGAGCCCCCCAGATACGCAGTATTTT CASSTSPPDTQYF
TRBJ1-1 TRBV28 - - TGTGCCAGCAGTTCCCTTGGTGAGGGGGACACTGAAGCTTTCTTT CASSSLGEGDTEAFF
TRBJ1-2 TRBV27 - few TGTGCCAGCAGTCCCCGTGGAGGGACCCTCCGAGTCTACACCTTC CASSPRGGTLRVYTF
TRBJ1-3 TRBV28 TRBD1 - TGTGCCAGCAGATCACAGGGGTACTCTGGAAACACCATATATTTT CASRSQGYSGNTIYF
TRBJ1-1 TRBV2 - - TGTGCCAGCACTCTCCCCGGGAGTGAAGCTTTCTTT CASTLPGSEAFF
TRBJ2-3 TRBV7-3 TRBD1 once TGTGCCAGCAGCGTTGGACAGGCGGGCCCAGATACGCAGTATTTT CASSVGQAGPDTQYF
TRBJ1-4 TRBV9 TRBD1 - TGTGCCAGCAGCGCGGGGGACAGGATGGATGAAAAACTGTTTTTT CASSAGDRMDEKLFF
TRBJ1-1 TRBV19 - - TGTGCCAGTAGCCCAGGACAAGACACTGAAGCTTTCTTT CASSPGQDTEAFF
TRBJ2-7 TRBV6-5 TRBD1 - TGTGCCAGCAGACGTCCGGGACAGGGGACCTACGAGCAGTACTTC CASRRPGQGTYEQYF
TRBJ1-2 TRBV5-4 TRBD1 few TGTGCCAGCAGCACCGGACAGGGCCGCTATGGCTACACCTTC CASSTGQGRYGYTF
TRBJ2-5 TRBV5-1 TRBD2 - TGCGCCAGCAGCTGGGGAGGGAGCACGTACCAAGAGACCCAGTACTTC CASSWGGSTYQETQYF
TRBJ2-5 TRBV9 TRBD1 - TGTGCCAGCAGCAGGGACAGGGGGGTTGAGACCCAGTACTTC CASSRDRGVETQYF
TRBJ2-7 TRBV5-6 TRBD2 - TGTGCCAGCAGCATGGGACTAGCGGGAGTCTACGAGCAGTACTTC CASSMGLAGVYEQYF
TRBJ2-3 TRBV18 - - TGTGCCAGTCGGGTCCCAGGGGATACGCAGTATTTT CASRVPGDTQYF
TRBJ2-3 TRBV19 TRBD2 once TGTGCCAGTAGTATAGAGGCGGGAGGGGGCGCAGATACGCAGTATTTT CASSIEAGGGADTQYF
TRBJ2-5 TRBV19 - - TGTGCCAGTAGTATCCAGCGAAGAGAGACCCAGTACTTC CASSIQRRETQYF
TRBJ1-3 TRBV19 - - TGTGCCAGTACCCCGCGACAGACCTTCTCTGGAAACACCATATATTTT CASTPRQTFSGNTIYF
TRBJ2-1 TRBV6-1 - once TGTGCCAGCACCCTCTGGGGGGTGGCTTACAATGAGCAGTTCTTC CASTLWGVAYNEQFF
TRBJ1-5 TRBV19 - - TGTGCCAGTAGTCCACAGGGCGGTAGCAATCAGCCCCAGCATTTT CASSPQGGSNQPQHF
TRBJ1-3 TRBV5-1 TRBD1 - TGCGCCAGCAGCGCGACGACAGGGTCTGGAAACACCATATATTTT CASSATTGSGNTIYF
TRBJ1-3 TRBV6-5 - - TGTGCCAGCAGCCCCGACAGAGCTTCTGGAAACACCATATATTTT CASSPDRASGNTIYF
TRBJ1-3 TRBV29-1 - - TGCAGCGTTGGCGAGCGGCGGATCTCTGGAAACACCATATATTTT CSVGERRISGNTIYF
TRBJ2-3 TRBV5-1 - - TGCGCCAGCAGCCCCTTACTTAGCACAGATACGCAGTATTTT CASSPLLSTDTQYF
TRBJ2-7 TRBV7-2 - - TGTGCCAGCAGCTTAGCGGGGCTATCCTACGAGCAGTACTTC CASSLAGLSYEQYF